This record looks at one TCR beta chain sequence and its context. CDR1 and CDR2 from the germline V gene are SEHNR and FQNEAQ (reference sequence). Trimming stripped 0 bases from V and 4 bases from J, with 11 bases between. This CDR3 is built from 15 residues. Profiling relied on immunoSEQ multiplex PCR, and the TCRdb table lists in-frame clones only, not all of them. Here the sample spans about 960,000 clones, about 80% being singletons. The data originate from a study of shared clonotypes between healthy human individuals. Sequencing was done on a sample of memory CD4+ T cells sorted from blood. Subset: CD45RA-negative fraction. This TCR came from a man between 18 and 29 years old in good health. The chain recombines TRBV7-9 with TRBJ2-3, with D possibly being TRBD1 or TRBD2 (5 bases each). CDR3 region: CASSLAARGADTQYF. CDR3 DNA: TGTGCCAGCAGCTTAGCCGCCAGAGGGGCAGATACGCAGTATTTT.